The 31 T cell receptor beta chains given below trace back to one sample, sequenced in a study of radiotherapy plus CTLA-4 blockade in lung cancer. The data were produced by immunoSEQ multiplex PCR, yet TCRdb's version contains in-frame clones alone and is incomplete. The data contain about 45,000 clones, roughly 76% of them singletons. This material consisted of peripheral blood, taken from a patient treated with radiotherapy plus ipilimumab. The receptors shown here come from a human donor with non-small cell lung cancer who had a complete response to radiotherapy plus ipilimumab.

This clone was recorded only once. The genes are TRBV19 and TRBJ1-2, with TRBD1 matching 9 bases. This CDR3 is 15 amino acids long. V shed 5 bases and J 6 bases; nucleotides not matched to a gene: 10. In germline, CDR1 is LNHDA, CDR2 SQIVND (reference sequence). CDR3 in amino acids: CASSLATGGIHGYTF. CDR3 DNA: TGTGCCAGTAGTCTCGCGACAGGGGGGATACATGGCTACACCTTC. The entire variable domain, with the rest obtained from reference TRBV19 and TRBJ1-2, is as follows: DGGITQSPKYLFRKEGQNVTLSCEQNLNHDAMYWYRQDPGQGLRLIYYSQIVNDFQKGDIAEGYSVSREKKESFPLTVTSAQKNPTAFYLCASSLATGGIHGYTFGSGTRLTVV.

CDR3 in amino acids: CASSFTGNEQYF. CDR3 in DNA: TGTGCCAGCAGTTTCACAGGGAACGAGCAGTACTTC. The V gene is TRBV2, the J gene TRBJ2-7; perhaps TRBD1 as D (6 bases). CDR3 length equals 12 residues. Between the trimmed V and J ends, which lost 5 bases and 5 bases, there was a span of 10 bases. Germline V gene sequence: CDR1 SNHLY, CDR2 FYNNEI.

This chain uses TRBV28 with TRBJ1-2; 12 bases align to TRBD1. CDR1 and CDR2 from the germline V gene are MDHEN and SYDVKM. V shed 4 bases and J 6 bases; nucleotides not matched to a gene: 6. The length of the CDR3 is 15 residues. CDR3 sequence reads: CASSSLGTGGNGYTF. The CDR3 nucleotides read TGTGCCAGCAGTTCCCTCGGGACAGGGGGCAATGGCTACACCTTC.

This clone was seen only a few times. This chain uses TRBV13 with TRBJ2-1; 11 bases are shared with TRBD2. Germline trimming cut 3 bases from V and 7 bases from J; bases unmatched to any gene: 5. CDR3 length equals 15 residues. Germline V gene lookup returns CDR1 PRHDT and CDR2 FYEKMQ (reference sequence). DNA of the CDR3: TGTGCCAGCAGCTTTACTAGCGGGAGCCCGAATGAGCAGTTCTTC. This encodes CASSFTSGSPNEQFF.

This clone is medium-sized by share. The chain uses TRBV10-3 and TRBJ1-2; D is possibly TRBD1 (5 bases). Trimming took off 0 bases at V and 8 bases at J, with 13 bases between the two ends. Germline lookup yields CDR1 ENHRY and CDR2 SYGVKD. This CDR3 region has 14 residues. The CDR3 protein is CAISESKGFGGYTF. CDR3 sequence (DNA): TGTGCCATCAGTGAGTCCAAGGGGTTCGGCGGCTACACCTTC.

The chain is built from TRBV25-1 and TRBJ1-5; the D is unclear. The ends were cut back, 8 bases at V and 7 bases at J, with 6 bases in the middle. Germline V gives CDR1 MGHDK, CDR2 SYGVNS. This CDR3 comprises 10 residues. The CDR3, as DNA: TGTGCCAGCCTAAGACAGCCCCAGCATTTT. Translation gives CASLRQPQHF.

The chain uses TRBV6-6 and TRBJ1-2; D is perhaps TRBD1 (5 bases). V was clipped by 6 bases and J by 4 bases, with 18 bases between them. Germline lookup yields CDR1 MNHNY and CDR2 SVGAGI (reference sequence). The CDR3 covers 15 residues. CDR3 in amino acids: CASSKAGTGSYGYTF. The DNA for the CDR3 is TGTGCCAGCAGCAAGGCCGGGACCGGGAGCTATGGCTACACCTTC.

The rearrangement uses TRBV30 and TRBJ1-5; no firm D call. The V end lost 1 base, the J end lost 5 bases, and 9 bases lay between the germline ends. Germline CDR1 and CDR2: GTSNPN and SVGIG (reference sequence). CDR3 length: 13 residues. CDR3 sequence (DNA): TGTGCCTGGAGTGCCGGGTTCGATCAGCCCCAGCATTTT. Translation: CAWSAGFDQPQHF. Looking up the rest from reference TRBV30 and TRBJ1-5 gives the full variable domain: SQTIHQWPATLVQPVGSPLSLECTVEGTSNPNLYWYRQAAGRGLQLLFYSVGIGQISSEVPQNLSASRPQDRQFILSSKKLLLSDSGFYLCAWSAGFDQPQHFGDGTRLSIL.

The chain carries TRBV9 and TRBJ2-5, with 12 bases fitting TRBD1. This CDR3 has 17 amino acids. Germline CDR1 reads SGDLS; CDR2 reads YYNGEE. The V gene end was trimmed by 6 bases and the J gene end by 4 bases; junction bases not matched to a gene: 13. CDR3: CASNRMGGQGAGETQYF. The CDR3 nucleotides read TGTGCCAGCAATCGCATGGGGGGACAGGGGGCAGGAGAGACCCAGTACTTC.

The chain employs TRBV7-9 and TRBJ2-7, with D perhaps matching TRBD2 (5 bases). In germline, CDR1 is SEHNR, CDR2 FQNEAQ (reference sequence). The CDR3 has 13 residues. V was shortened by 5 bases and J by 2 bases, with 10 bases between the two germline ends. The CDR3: CASSPPGTYEQYF. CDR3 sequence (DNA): TGTGCCAGCAGCCCACCGGGGACCTACGAGCAGTACTTC. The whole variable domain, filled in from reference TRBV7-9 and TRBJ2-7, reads DTGVSQNPRHKITKRGQNVTFRCDPISEHNRLYWYRQTLGQGPEFLTYFQNEAQLEKSRLLSDRFSAERPKGSFSTLEIQRTEQGDSAMYLCASSPPGTYEQYFGPGTRLTVT.

This CDR3 reads CASSPLAGGQETQYF. As DNA, the CDR3 is TGTGCCAGCTCACCACTAGCGGGAGGACAAGAGACCCAGTACTTC. The rearrangement uses TRBV18 and TRBJ2-5; 10 positions agree with TRBD2. CDR3 size: 15 residues. The germline V gene encodes CDR1 KGHSH and CDR2 LQKENI. Trimming took 1 base from V and 2 from J; bases not matched to a gene: 1.

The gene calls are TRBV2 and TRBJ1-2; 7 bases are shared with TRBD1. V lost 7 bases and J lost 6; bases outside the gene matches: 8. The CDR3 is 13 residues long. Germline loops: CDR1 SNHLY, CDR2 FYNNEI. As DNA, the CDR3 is TGTGCCAGCATGAGAGACAGGGTAGATGGCTACACCTTC. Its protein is CASMRDRVDGYTF. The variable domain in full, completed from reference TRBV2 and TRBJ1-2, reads EPEVTQTPSHQVTQMGQEVILRCVPISNHLYFYWYRQILGQKVEFLVSFYNNEISEKSEIFDDQFSVERPDGSNFTLKIRSTKLEDSAMYFCASMRDRVDGYTFGSGTRLTVV.

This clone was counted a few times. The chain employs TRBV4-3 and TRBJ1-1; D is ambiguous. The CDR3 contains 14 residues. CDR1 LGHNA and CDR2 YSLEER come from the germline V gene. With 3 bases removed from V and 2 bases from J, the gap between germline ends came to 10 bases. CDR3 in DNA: TGCGCCAGCAGCCAGCTCGGGAGCAACACTGAAGCTTTCTTT. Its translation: CASSQLGSNTEAFF.

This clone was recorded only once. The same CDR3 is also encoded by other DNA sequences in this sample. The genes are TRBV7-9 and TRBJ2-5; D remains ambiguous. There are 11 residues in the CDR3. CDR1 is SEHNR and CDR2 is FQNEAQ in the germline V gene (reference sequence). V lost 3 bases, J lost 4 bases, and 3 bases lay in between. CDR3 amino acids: CASSFRETQYF. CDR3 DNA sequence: TGTGCCAGCAGCTTTCGAGAGACCCAGTACTTC. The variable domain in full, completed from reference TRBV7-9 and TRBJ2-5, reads DTGVSQNPRHKITKRGQNVTFRCDPISEHNRLYWYRQTLGQGPEFLTYFQNEAQLEKSRLLSDRFSAERPKGSFSTLEIQRTEQGDSAMYLCASSFRETQYFGPGTRLLVL.

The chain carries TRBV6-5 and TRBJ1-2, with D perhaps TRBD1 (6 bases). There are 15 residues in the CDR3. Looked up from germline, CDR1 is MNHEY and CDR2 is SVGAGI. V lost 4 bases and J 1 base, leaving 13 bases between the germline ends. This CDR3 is CASSSGGFSNYGYTF. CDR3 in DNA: TGTGCCAGCAGTTCGGGGGGCTTCAGTAACTATGGCTACACCTTC.

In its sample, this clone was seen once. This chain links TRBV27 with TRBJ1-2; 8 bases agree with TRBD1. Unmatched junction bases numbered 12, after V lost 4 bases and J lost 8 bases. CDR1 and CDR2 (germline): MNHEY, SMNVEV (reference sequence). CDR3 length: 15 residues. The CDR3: CASSYAGGRGRGYTF. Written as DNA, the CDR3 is TGTGCCAGCAGTTACGCAGGGGGCCGAGGTCGCGGCTACACCTTC.

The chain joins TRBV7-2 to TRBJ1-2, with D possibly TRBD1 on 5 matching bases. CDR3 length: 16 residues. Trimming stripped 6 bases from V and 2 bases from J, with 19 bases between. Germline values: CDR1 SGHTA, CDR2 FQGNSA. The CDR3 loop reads CASRGREVGVNYGYTF. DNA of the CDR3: TGTGCCAGCAGAGGAAGGGAGGTAGGGGTCAACTATGGCTACACCTTC.

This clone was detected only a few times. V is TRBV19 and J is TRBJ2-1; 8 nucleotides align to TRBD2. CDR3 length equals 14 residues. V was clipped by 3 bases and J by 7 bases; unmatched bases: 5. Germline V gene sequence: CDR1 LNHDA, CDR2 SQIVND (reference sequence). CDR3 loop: CASSISGGRNEQFF. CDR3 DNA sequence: TGTGCCAGTAGTATCTCGGGGGGGCGTAATGAGCAGTTCTTC.

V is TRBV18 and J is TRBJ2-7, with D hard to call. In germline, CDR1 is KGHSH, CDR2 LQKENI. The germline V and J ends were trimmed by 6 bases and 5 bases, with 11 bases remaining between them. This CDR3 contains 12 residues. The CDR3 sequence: CASSIGEDEQYF. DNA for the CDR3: TGTGCCAGCTCGATTGGAGAGGACGAGCAGTACTTC.

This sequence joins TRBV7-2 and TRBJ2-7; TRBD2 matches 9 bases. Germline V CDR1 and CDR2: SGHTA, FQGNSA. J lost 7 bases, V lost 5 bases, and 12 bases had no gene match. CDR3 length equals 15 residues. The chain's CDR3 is CASSPDGTSSSEQYF. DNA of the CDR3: TGTGCCAGCAGCCCAGATGGGACTAGCTCGAGTGAGCAGTACTTC.

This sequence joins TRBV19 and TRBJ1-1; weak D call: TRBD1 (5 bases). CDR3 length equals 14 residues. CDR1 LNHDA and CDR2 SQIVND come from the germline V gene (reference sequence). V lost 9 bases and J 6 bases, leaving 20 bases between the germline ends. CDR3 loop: CASRSQVRGSEAFF. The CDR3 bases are TGTGCCAGCCGTTCACAGGTCCGGGGGTCTGAAGCTTTCTTT. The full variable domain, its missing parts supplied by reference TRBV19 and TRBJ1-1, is DGGITQSPKYLFRKEGQNVTLSCEQNLNHDAMYWYRQDPGQGLRLIYYSQIVNDFQKGDIAEGYSVSREKKESFPLTVTSAQKNPTAFYLCASRSQVRGSEAFFGQGTRLTVV.

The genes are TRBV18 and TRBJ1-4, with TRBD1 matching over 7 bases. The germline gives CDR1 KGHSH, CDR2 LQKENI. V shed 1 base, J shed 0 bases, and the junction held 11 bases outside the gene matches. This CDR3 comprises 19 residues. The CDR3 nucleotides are TGTGCCAGCTCACCACGCGGGACAGCTATCACTGCAACTAATGAAAAACTGTTTTTT. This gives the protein CASSPRGTAITATNEKLFF.

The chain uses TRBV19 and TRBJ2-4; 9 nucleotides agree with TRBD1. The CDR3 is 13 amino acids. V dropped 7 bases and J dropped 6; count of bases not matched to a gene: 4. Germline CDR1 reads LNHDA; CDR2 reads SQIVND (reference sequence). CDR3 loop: CASTDRGRNIQYF. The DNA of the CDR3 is TGTGCCAGTACCGACAGGGGGAGAAACATTCAGTACTTC.

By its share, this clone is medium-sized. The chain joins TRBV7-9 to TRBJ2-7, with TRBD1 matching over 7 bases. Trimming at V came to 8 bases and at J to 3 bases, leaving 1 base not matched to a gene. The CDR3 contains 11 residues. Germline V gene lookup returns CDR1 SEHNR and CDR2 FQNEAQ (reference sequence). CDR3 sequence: CASQGVYEQYF. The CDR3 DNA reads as TGTGCCAGCCAGGGGGTCTACGAGCAGTACTTC.

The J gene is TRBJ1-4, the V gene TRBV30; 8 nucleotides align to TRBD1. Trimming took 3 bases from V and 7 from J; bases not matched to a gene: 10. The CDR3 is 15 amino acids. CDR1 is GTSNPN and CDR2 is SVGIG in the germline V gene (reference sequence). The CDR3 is CAWRKTTGVFEKLFF. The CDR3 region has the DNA TGTGCCTGGAGGAAGACGACAGGGGTCTTTGAAAAACTGTTTTTT.

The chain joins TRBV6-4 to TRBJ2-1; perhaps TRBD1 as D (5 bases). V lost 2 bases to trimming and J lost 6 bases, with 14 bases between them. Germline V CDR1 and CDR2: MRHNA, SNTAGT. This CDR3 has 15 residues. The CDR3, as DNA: TGTGCCAGCAGTGACCTCACAACAGGCCGCAATGAGCAGTTCTTC. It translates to CASSDLTTGRNEQFF.

The CDR3 loop reads CASSILALGNQPQHF. The CDR3 coding sequence is TGTGCCAGTAGTATTTTGGCTCTGGGCAATCAGCCCCAGCATTTT. The rearrangement links TRBV19 to TRBJ1-5; the D is unclear. Trimming shortened V by 3 bases and J by 2 bases, and 11 bases separated the two germline ends. The V gene's germline CDR1 is LNHDA and CDR2 SQIVND (reference sequence). The CDR3 covers 15 residues.

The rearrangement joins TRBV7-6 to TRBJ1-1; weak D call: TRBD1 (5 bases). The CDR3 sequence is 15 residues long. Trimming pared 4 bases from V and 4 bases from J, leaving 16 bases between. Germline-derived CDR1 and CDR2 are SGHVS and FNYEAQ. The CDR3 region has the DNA TGTGCCAGCAGCTCAGACCCAGGGCTGGGCACTGAAGCTTTCTTT. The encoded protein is CASSSDPGLGTEAFF.

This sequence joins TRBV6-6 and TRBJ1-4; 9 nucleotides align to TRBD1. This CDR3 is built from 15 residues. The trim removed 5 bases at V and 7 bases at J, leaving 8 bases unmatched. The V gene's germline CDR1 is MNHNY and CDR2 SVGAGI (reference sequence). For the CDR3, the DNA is TGTGCCAGCAGTCTACAGGGGGCCTACGGTGAAAAACTGTTTTTT. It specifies CASSLQGAYGEKLFF.

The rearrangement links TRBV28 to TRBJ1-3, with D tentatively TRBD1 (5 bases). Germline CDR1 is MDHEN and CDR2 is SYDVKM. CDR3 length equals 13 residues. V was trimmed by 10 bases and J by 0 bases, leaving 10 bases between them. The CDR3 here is CATYRSSGNTIYF. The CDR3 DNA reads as TGTGCCACCTACAGGAGCTCTGGAAACACCATATATTTT.

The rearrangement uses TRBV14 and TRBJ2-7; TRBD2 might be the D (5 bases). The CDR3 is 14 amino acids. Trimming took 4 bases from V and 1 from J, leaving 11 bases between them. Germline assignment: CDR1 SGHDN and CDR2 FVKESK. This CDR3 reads CASSLFGSSYEQYF. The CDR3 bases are TGTGCCAGCAGCCTCTTTGGGAGTTCCTACGAGCAGTACTTC. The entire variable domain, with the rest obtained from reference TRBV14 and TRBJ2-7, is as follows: EAGVTQFPSHSVIEKGQTVTLRCDPISGHDNLYWYRRVMGKEIKFLLHFVKESKQDESGMPNNRFLAERTGGTYSTLKVQPAELEDSGVYFCASSLFGSSYEQYFGPGTRLTVT.